The text below deals with one T cell receptor (beta chain). Which antigen it targets is not known. There are no base qualities to consult, and no much larger clone falls within one base. CDR1 KGHSH and CDR2 LQKENI were looked up in the germline V gene. The CDR3, from cysteine to phenylalanine, totals 16 residues. Only the CDR3 portion is preserved as DNA: 48 bases, with reading frame beginning at the first base. V is trimmed back by 2 bases and J by 3 bases, and the junction contains 9 bases that no gene match accounts for. The time point label here, explained by the study, means: baseline before first vaccination. Vaccinee samples came from UK trials COV001 and COV002, including a single-blind randomized controlled phase 2/3 trial of AZD1222 (ChAdOx1 nCoV-19) in healthy adults. Trial participant PBMC samples were collected at day 0 and day 28 after the second dose for TCRbeta chain sequencing. This specimen belongs to a study of T cell responses to AZD1222 COVID-19 vaccine (dated by TCRdb to about 2021). As for the study more broadly: AZD1222 recipients whose second dose came at about 4 weeks and those whose second dose came at about 12 weeks were combined into one group, since spike-specific TCR depth and breadth did not differ between the two schedules. A total of under 250 trial participants underwent TCR sequencing, of whom 200 to 220 had received two doses of AZD1222 and about 25 had received two doses of the MenACWY control vaccine. Trial participants were enrolled by age into 18-55, 56-69 and 70-plus year subgroups, with approximately 150, 30 and 60 TCR-sequenced participants respectively. The paper's findings and limits, for the study overall: CD4 TCRs associated with the vaccine covered the entire spike protein, and the dominant responses were in regions 160-218 and 743-854. Because no day 14 peak-response samples were available, the repertoires could be characterized only after the peak T cell response. Conclusions about previously exposed vaccinees are limited, since just 6 or 7 AZD1222 recipients were seropositive for SARS-CoV-2 at baseline. A significant rise in spike-specific TCR breadth and depth was observed after two AZD1222 doses relative to day 0 and relative to MenACWY recipients. Epitopes outside the regions mutated in the B.1.351 and B.1.1.7 variants were reportedly recognized by nearly half of the unique spike-specific TCRs. Participants were mostly white British, with more females than males. The authors suggested clonal diversity may have been underestimated. The 56-69-year group was small, and its depth increase did not reach significance, likely because of low power.

The CDR3 regions of human TCRbeta chains were analyzed by immunosequencing. For the original study's pipeline: Repertoire TCRs were matched against a reference library of SARS-CoV-2-specific TCRs generated with the MIRA antigen-specificity platform. Breadth was defined as the fraction of unique TCRs that were SARS-CoV-2-associated. Depth was defined as the fraction of total T cells that were SARS-CoV-2-associated. Each spike-specific TCR was assigned to its reactive spike region and to a CD4 or CD8 class using the MIRA data. Log10-transformed breadth and depth values were compared by one-way ANOVA with Sidak's multiple comparisons tests. The table comes from immuneACCESS by way of TCRdb, which keeps in-frame sequences with V and J called. Part of the clones is missing from these tables; in studies checked, under half for an unresolved V gene and the rest for unknown reasons. V, J and clone size are taken as reported in that table, and D and trimming were inferred from the DNA itself. Recorded for this sample are some 85,000 clones; roughly nine tenths of them occurred a single time. The top ten hold less than 8% of the sample.

The material sequenced was peripheral blood, taken on day 0 of AZD1222 vaccination. The clonotype originates from an adult in good health. The rearranged chain carries TRBV18 and TRBJ1-2, with TRBD1 matching 7 junction bases. The nucleotide sequence is TGTGCCAGCTCACCAGGGACAGCCCGACTTCACTATGGCTACACCTTC. Its protein is CASSPGTARLHYGYTF.